The present T cell receptor beta chain was sequenced within a study of T cells after yellow fever vaccination. TCRdb redid the calling of the 5' RACE reads with MiXCR, one entry per CDR3 protein. The sample has under 500,000 distinct CDR3 sequences; roughly 20% are singletons. CDR1 is ENHRY, CDR2 SYGVKD, per germline. V lost 2 bases and J 0 bases, leaving 8 bases between the germline ends. This CDR3 has 15 residues. This clonotype was recorded a few times. Specimen: PBMCs, collected before the yellow fever booster vaccination. The receptor was isolated from a man aged 18-30 years who received the YFV17D yellow fever vaccine. The chain couples TRBV10-3 to TRBJ1-5; D ambiguous. As DNA, the CDR3 is TGTGCCATCAGTGAGGGACGAGGTAGCAATCAGCCCCAGCATTTT. Translated: CAISEGRGSNQPQHF.